These T cell receptor beta chains were read from a single sample in a study of long-term antiretroviral therapy in people with HIV. Here immunoSEQ multiplex PCR was the method, and the copy in TCRdb shows in-frame clones only, minus some. The table shows 15,000 or so clones, with approximately 81% occurring only once. This material consisted of unsorted PBMCs, taken about 1.2 years before starting antiretroviral therapy. The receptors come from a man between 25 and 39 years old with HIV. CDR3s include the opening cysteine and the closing phenylalanine or tryptophan. D genes are given only for firm matches.

j_call d_call v_call cdr3_aa
TRBJ2-5 . TRBV21-1 CASSKNQPQSTKETQYF
TRBJ2-5 TRBD1 TRBV7-8 CASSARDREETQYF
TRBJ1-1 . TRBV19 CASSADGGNTEAFF
TRBJ1-4 . TRBV5-4 CASSHPEGGKLFF
TRBJ2-1 . TRBV27 CASTTSNEQFF
TRBJ2-3 . TRBV2 CASNGPFADTQYF
TRBJ2-5 . TRBV12-5 CASGLPGFEETQYF
TRBJ1-1 TRBD1 TRBV9 CASSPGDRVGEAFF
TRBJ2-1 . TRBV7-9 CASSLQGNEQFF
TRBJ1-2 . TRBV28 CASNEIGGYTF
TRBJ1-5 TRBD1 TRBV19 CASSADRDGQPQHF
TRBJ2-1 TRBD1 TRBV27 CASRNTGGSYNEQFF
TRBJ2-7 TRBD2 TRBV6-5 CASRKRGGDSYEQYF
TRBJ2-7 . TRBV11-2 CASSLGGGEQYF
TRBJ1-6 . TRBV2 CASSEGSMTHNSPLHF
TRBJ1-5 . TRBV10-1 CASSESRGGQPQHF
TRBJ2-7 . TRBV2 CASSGQAIPYEQYF
TRBJ2-4 . TRBV4-1 CASSQDTGQALLAKNIQYF
TRBJ2-7 . TRBV5-1 CASKDYRSYEQYF
TRBJ2-5 TRBD2 TRBV30 CAWTLAGGRETQYF
TRBJ2-5 TRBD2 TRBV11-2 CASSLGSSGVQETQYF
TRBJ1-5 . TRBV5-5 CASSFGHELNQPQHF
TRBJ1-3 TRBD1 TRBV27 CASSGDSSGNTIYF
TRBJ1-1 . TRBV6-1 CASTLGRGELGAFF
TRBJ2-5 . TRBV10-1 CATSPGQSKETQYF
TRBJ2-5 . TRBV20-1 CSATSRETQYF
TRBJ2-2 . TRBV4-2 CASSQVTLDAAGELFF
TRBJ2-7 . TRBV2 CASNPRNSYEQYF
TRBJ1-2 . TRBV10-3 CAISEKGWDGYTF
TRBJ1-6 . TRBV5-4 CASSLTSPNSPLHF
TRBJ1-1 . TRBV6-1 CASSDTASTEAFF
TRBJ1-1 TRBD1 TRBV4-1 CASSQEGDRPEAFF
TRBJ1-5 . TRBV19 CASSFLNQPQHF
TRBJ2-3 TRBD2 TRBV11-2 CASSGYGLAGDTQYF
TRBJ1-1 . TRBV14 CASSQDLGRTAFF
TRBJ2-7 . TRBV30 CAGRGRAYEQYF
TRBJ2-3 . TRBV29-1 CSVRGAGDTQYF
TRBJ2-7 TRBD2 TRBV18 CASSELAGGPYEQYF
TRBJ1-3 . TRBV4-3 CASSQDPPGATSGNTIYF
TRBJ2-7 TRBD2 TRBV5-5 CASSQGRASGGLTYEQYF
TRBJ1-2 TRBD1 TRBV6-5 CASSLGQQYGHTF
TRBJ2-1 TRBD1 TRBV4-3 CASSQWGGTGVDEQFF
TRBJ2-7 TRBD2 TRBV5-4 CASSYSGSLYEQYF
TRBJ1-6 . TRBV7-9 CASSLGAGPSPLHF
TRBJ2-5 . TRBV30 CAWSVRTLQETQYF
TRBJ2-3 . TRBV28 CASGRPTSTDTQYF
TRBJ1-2 . TRBV28 CASSKTAGGYTF
TRBJ1-3 . TRBV14 CASSQEVGTSSGNTIYF
TRBJ2-3 TRBD2 TRBV7-6 CASSSGTSGPSSTDTQYF